The clone carrying this T cell receptor (beta chain) was seen only a few times. Its specificity is unknown. From germline, CDR1 is MDHEN and CDR2 SYDVKM. The length of the CDR3 is 15 residues. The sample belongs to a study of post-analysis software for immune sequencing data. Study-wide results and limits: TRBV5-6, TRBV5-1 and TRBV20-1 were among about 5 TRBV segments more frequent in patients than controls. Among multiple sclerosis patients, normalized Chao1 diversity was significantly below that of controls.

Prepared libraries of TCR beta cDNA carried unique molecular identifiers. Using its own MiXCR run on the PCR reads, TCRdb lists one record per CDR3 protein. The sample includes 650,000 to 850,000 distinct CDR3 sequences, 40% to 55% of them seen just once. Sequenced sample: blood. V usage is TRBV28 and J usage is TRBJ2-1; 9 nucleotides match TRBD1. TRBJ2-7 explains the end of the DNA better; the J call may be wrong. This TCR came from a girl under 18 with multiple sclerosis. The CDR3, as DNA: TGTGCCAGCAGATTCGACAGGGGGGCGTACAATGAGCAGTACTTC. Translated: CASRFDRGAYNEQYF.